This T cell receptor beta chain was sequenced during a study of OX40 agonist ivuxolimab in advanced cancers. Study background: All patients had ivuxolimab intravenously every 2 weeks at 0.01 to 10 mg/kg. The eligibility criteria allowed prior anti-PD-1, anti-PD-L1 or anti-CTLA-4 therapy, and 30% to 45% had some.

Germline V gene sequence: CDR1 SNHLY, CDR2 FYNNEI. V lost 7 bases to trimming and J lost 5 bases; unmatched junction nucleotides: 8. This CDR3 spans 14 amino acids. TCRdb's table, derived via immunoSEQ multiplex PCR, lists solely in-frame clones and lacks some. The table has roughly 90,000 clones, around 85% seen once. Sequences were derived from CD4+ or CD8+ T cells sorted from blood, sampled in a trial of the OX40 agonist ivuxolimab. The clonotype was recovered from an adult with an advanced solid tumor such as melanoma, head and neck, liver or kidney cancer. The chain employs TRBV2 and TRBJ2-5; 9 positions match TRBD1. In DNA form, the CDR3 reads TGTGCCAGCAAAGCCGGGACAGGGAAGGAGACCCAGTACTTC. It codes for CASKAGTGKETQYF.